This entry lists 14 T cell receptor beta chains sequenced from one sample in a study of blood T cell repertoires in COVID-19. Generated by immunoSEQ multiplex PCR, the TCRdb table keeps only in-frame clones and is missing some. Among around 180,000 clones listed, approximately 88% were seen once. Sequencing input: peripheral blood. The receptors were gathered from a woman in her twenties or thirties with acute or convalescent COVID-19.

A single count supports this clone. V is TRBV20-1 and J is TRBJ1-2; D might be TRBD1 (6 bases). The germline CDR1 and CDR2 sequences are DFQATT and SNEGSKA (reference sequence). V was clipped by 3 bases and J by 5 bases, with 13 bases between them. There are 13 residues in the CDR3. The CDR3 spells CSASRGGSYGYTF. The DNA for the CDR3 is TGCAGTGCTAGTCGGGGGGGCAGTTATGGCTACACCTTC.

This clone has just a few counts. The chain couples TRBV7-8 to TRBJ2-3; D ambiguous. Germline lookup yields CDR1 SGHVS and CDR2 FQNEAQ. This CDR3 contains 13 residues. Trimming shortened V by 3 bases and J by 5 bases, and 9 bases separated the two germline ends. In DNA, the CDR3 is TGTGCCAGCAGCTTCCTAAACGGAGATACGCAGTATTTT. Encoded protein: CASSFLNGDTQYF.

In its sample, this clone was seen once. This sequence joins TRBV6-1 and TRBJ2-3; a weak D match, TRBD1 (5 bases). Germline CDR1 MNHNS, CDR2 SASEGT. The CDR3 spans 14 residues. Trimming shortened V by 7 bases and J by 4 bases, and 15 bases separated the two germline ends. This CDR3 is CASNGATGPDTQYF. The CDR3 DNA sequence: TGTGCCAGCAATGGAGCTACAGGCCCAGATACGCAGTATTTT.

The CDR3 is CASSSTGTGANVLTF. The CDR3 DNA reads TGTGCCAGCAGCTCGACAGGGACTGGGGCCAACGTCCTGACTTTC. The chain has TRBV3-1 (or the pseudogene TRBV3-2) and TRBJ2-6, with 7 bases matching TRBD1. This CDR3 spans 15 amino acids. With 5 bases clipped from V and 2 bases from J, the junction kept 3 bases outside the gene matches. CDR1 LGHDT and CDR2 YNNKEL come from the germline V gene (reference sequence).

The chain is built from TRBV15 and TRBJ2-3, with 9 bases matching TRBD1. The V segment lost 5 bases and the J segment 3 bases; nucleotides outside the gene matches: 3. From germline, CDR1 is LNHNV and CDR2 YYDKDF (reference sequence). The CDR3 runs to 14 residues. The CDR3 DNA reads as TGTGCCACCAGCTTGGACAGGGGTACAGATACGCAGTATTTT. This sequence encodes CATSLDRGTDTQYF.

The gene calls are TRBV27 and TRBJ2-3, with 10 bases matching TRBD2. The germline V gene encodes CDR1 MNHEY and CDR2 SMNVEV (reference sequence). There are 18 residues in the CDR3. J was trimmed by 0 bases and V by 7 bases; bases with no gene match: 13. The CDR3 loop is CASTNPGTSDPSTDTQYF. DNA of the CDR3: TGTGCCAGCACGAACCCCGGGACTAGCGACCCTAGCACAGATACGCAGTATTTT.

The chain is built from TRBV10-3 and TRBJ2-3; maybe TRBD2 (6 bases). The CDR3 has 15 amino acids. V shed 1 base and J shed 10 bases, with 18 bases lying between them. CDR1 is ENHRY and CDR2 is SYGVKD in the germline V gene. The CDR3 sequence is CAISEYGGAARAQYF. The DNA of the CDR3 is TGTGCCATCAGTGAGTATGGAGGGGCCGCAAGGGCGCAGTATTTT.

The chain recombines TRBV5-1 with TRBJ2-4; possible D gene TRBD1, 5 bases. V lost 4 bases to trimming and J lost 0 bases, with 8 bases between them. Germline values: CDR1 SGHRS, CDR2 YFSETQ. The CDR3 loop spans 14 amino acids. The CDR3 spells CASSTDRAKNIQYF. The CDR3 DNA reads as TGCGCCAGCAGCACCGACAGAGCCAAAAACATTCAGTACTTC.

V gene TRBV5-5 combines with J gene TRBJ1-1; weak D call: TRBD1 (5 bases). V dropped 4 bases and J dropped 0 bases, with 16 bases sitting between them. This CDR3 is 16 amino acids long. Germline V gene lookup returns CDR1 SGHKS and CDR2 YYEKEE (reference sequence). CDR3 residues: CASSRSQGIMNTEAFF. CDR3 bases: TGTGCCAGCAGCCGTTCCCAGGGAATCATGAACACTGAAGCTTTCTTT.

This clone occurred once. CDR3 sequence (DNA): TGCGCCAGCAGCCAAGAGGGGCTAGCGGGAGCTCACACCGGGGAGCTGTTTTTT. This codes for CASSQEGLAGAHTGELFF. The chain employs TRBV4-1 and TRBJ2-2; TRBD2 matches at 10 bases. CDR1 MGHRA and CDR2 YSYEKL come from the germline V gene. CDR3 length: 18 residues. V lost 0 bases, J lost 3 bases, and 7 bases stayed unmatched.

V usage is TRBV28 and J usage is TRBJ2-2; D remains unclear. This CDR3 has 13 residues. V was clipped by 7 bases and J by 1 base, with 7 bases between them. Germline lookup yields CDR1 MDHEN and CDR2 SYDVKM. CDR3 in DNA: TGTGCCAGCATAGGCGGGAACACCGGGGAGCTGTTTTTT. Its protein product is CASIGGNTGELFF.

The gene calls are TRBV7-9 and TRBJ1-4; possible D gene TRBD1, 6 bases. Germline V gives CDR1 SEHNR, CDR2 FQNEAQ (reference sequence). The CDR3 totals 12 residues. V lost 0 bases and J 12 bases, leaving 8 bases between the germline ends. The CDR3 bases are TGTGCCAGCAGCTTAGCACAGGGTCAACTGTTTTTT. It yields the protein CASSLAQGQLFF. Based on the CDR3 plus reference TRBV7-9 and TRBJ1-4, the full variable domain is DTGVSQNPRHKITKRGQNVTFRCDPISEHNRLYWYRQTLGQGPEFLTYFQNEAQLEKSRLLSDRFSAERPKGSFSTLEIQRTEQGDSAMYLCASSLAQGQLFFGSGTQLSVL.

The V gene is TRBV15, the J gene TRBJ2-1, with D perhaps TRBD2 (5 bases). Trimming removed 0 bases at V and 5 bases at J, with 11 bases between. Germline CDR1 is LNHNV and CDR2 is YYDKDF (reference sequence). The CDR3 is made up of 15 amino acids. The CDR3 sequence: CATSRDPVGDNEQFF. CDR3 bases: TGTGCCACCAGCAGAGACCCCGTCGGGGACAATGAGCAGTTCTTC.

The rearrangement uses TRBV30 and TRBJ2-7, with unresolved D. Germline CDR1 and CDR2: GTSNPN and SVGIG (reference sequence). This CDR3 region has 13 residues. V shed 0 bases and J shed 7 bases, with 13 bases lying between them. CDR3 loop: CAWSVSGSDEQYF. The CDR3, as DNA: TGTGCCTGGAGTGTTTCAGGCTCAGATGAGCAGTACTTC.